This T cell receptor beta chain was sequenced during a study of blood T cells in healthy people across ages. Looking at the study overall: Every two T cells gave about one barcoded beta molecule via template switching. Study-level results: TCR beta diversity, measured per million T cells, fell in a roughly linear way with age.

Comments on this clonotype: Its specificity is unknown.

Through a sample-barcoded 5' primer and a J-beta primer mix, a second PCR was run for roughly 7 to 11 cycles. Sequencing yielded, for each sample, at least 2.5 million paired-end reads carrying CDR3. MiXCR was run by TCRdb on the 5' RACE reads, yielding one entry per CDR3 protein. The repertoire holds some 1.6 million distinct CDR3 sequences, roughly 32% seen once, with about 11% in the top ten. The V end lost 0 bases, the J end lost 7 bases, and 13 bases lay between the germline ends. Germline-derived CDR1 and CDR2 are SGDLS and YYNGEE. The CDR3 contains 14 residues. This TCR was recovered from a woman in her 30s in good health. Material for sequencing was blood. The rearrangement joins TRBV9 to TRBJ1-2; D is undetermined. The DNA of the CDR3 is TGTGCCAGCAGCGTAGGCCCAGAACAGAGTGGCTACACCTTC. This translates into CASSVGPEQSGYTF.